These 26 T cell receptor beta chains originate from one sample sequenced in a study of blood T cell repertoires in COVID-19. The method was immunoSEQ multiplex PCR; TCRdb's version includes in-frame clones alone and lacks a portion of them. The table includes fewer than 200,000 clones, about four fifths detected once. Sequencing was done on a sample of peripheral blood. These receptors all come from a woman between 35 and 50 years old with COVID-19, enrolled during active disease.

This chain links TRBV6-5 with TRBJ2-1; 12 bases line up with TRBD2. The CDR3 is 14 residues long. Germline-derived CDR1 and CDR2 are MNHEY and SVGAGI. V trimming: 6 bases; J trimming: 8 bases; junction bases outside the gene matches: 5. CDR3: CASRALAGGYEQFF. The DNA for the CDR3 is TGTGCCAGCAGGGCACTAGCGGGGGGCTATGAGCAGTTCTTC.

The chain employs TRBV28 and TRBJ1-5; a weak D match, TRBD1 (6 bases). The V gene's germline CDR1 is MDHEN and CDR2 SYDVKM. V gave up 4 bases and J gave up 6 bases, with 13 bases separating them. CDR3 length: 14 amino acids. CDR3 coding DNA: TGTGCCAGCAGTTCTACAGGGAGAAGTCAGCCCCAGCATTTT. This translates into CASSSTGRSQPQHF.

The table lists this clone with a few counts. The gene calls are TRBV18 and TRBJ1-1; D gene uncertain. V lost 2 bases, J lost 4 bases, and 11 bases lay in between. CDR3 size: 14 residues. In germline, CDR1 is KGHSH, CDR2 LQKENI. CDR3 DNA sequence: TGTGCCAGCTCACCAGATAAACTAGCCACTGAAGCTTTCTTT. As protein: CASSPDKLATEAFF.

CDR3 in amino acids: CASRKEANQPQHF. The CDR3 bases are TGCGCCAGCCGTAAGGAGGCCAATCAGCCCCAGCATTTT. The rearrangement uses TRBV5-1 and TRBJ1-5; D is undetermined. CDR1 is SGHRS, CDR2 YFSETQ, per germline. The CDR3 consists of 13 residues. Trimming stripped 7 bases from V and 3 bases from J, with 11 bases between.

This chain joins TRBV5-1 and TRBJ1-4, with TRBD1 identical over 8 bases. The V gene's germline CDR1 is SGHRS and CDR2 YFSETQ. The CDR3 length is 16 residues. V lost 3 bases and J lost 0; bases outside the gene matches: 4. The CDR3 loop is CASSSQGASTNEKLFF. In DNA, the CDR3 is TGCGCCAGCAGCTCTCAGGGGGCGTCAACTAATGAAAAACTGTTTTTT.

The rearrangement links TRBV25-1 to TRBJ1-3; 7 bases agree with TRBD1. The germline CDR1 and CDR2 sequences are MGHDK and SYGVNS. The length of the CDR3 is 15 residues. Trimming removed 6 bases from V and 2 bases from J; junction bases left unmatched: 7. The CDR3 DNA sequence: TGTGCCAGCAGCAGCGCGGGGACAGCTGGAAACACCATATATTTT. This gives the protein CASSSAGTAGNTIYF.

The chain couples TRBV9 to TRBJ2-5; 12 bases are shared with TRBD2. The V gene's germline CDR1 is SGDLS and CDR2 YYNGEE. V lost 7 bases and J lost 4; bases outside the gene matches: 5. The CDR3 runs to 14 residues. CDR3 in amino acids: CASAQTSGGETQYF. DNA for the CDR3: TGTGCCAGCGCCCAGACTAGCGGGGGAGAGACCCAGTACTTC.

V usage is TRBV2 and J usage is TRBJ2-5, with 8 positions matching TRBD2. Germline loops: CDR1 SNHLY, CDR2 FYNNEI. CDR3 length: 13 residues. V shed 6 bases and J 6 bases; nucleotides not matched to a gene: 6. For the CDR3, the DNA is TGTGCCAGCAGCGTAAGCGGGGGAAAGACCCAGTACTTC. Translating it yields CASSVSGGKTQYF.

The CDR3 sequence: CAWSLGGNEKLFF. CDR3 DNA sequence: TGTGCCTGGAGTCTCGGCGGTAATGAAAAACTGTTTTTT. The rearrangement uses TRBV30 and TRBJ1-4; no reliable D call. Trimming pared 2 bases from V and 4 bases from J, leaving 8 bases between. The CDR3 spans 13 residues. The germline gives CDR1 GTSNPN, CDR2 SVGIG (reference sequence). Using reference TRBV30 and TRBJ1-4 for the parts outside the CDR3, the full variable domain is SQTIHQWPATLVQPVGSPLSLECTVEGTSNPNLYWYRQAAGRGLQLLFYSVGIGQISSEVPQNLSASRPQDRQFILSSKKLLLSDSGFYLCAWSLGGNEKLFFGSGTQLSVL.

The gene calls are TRBV2 and TRBJ2-7, with D tentatively TRBD1 (6 bases). Looked up from germline, CDR1 is SNHLY and CDR2 is FYNNEI. Trimming stripped 10 bases from V and 6 bases from J, with 19 bases between. The CDR3 length is 13 residues. Written as DNA, the CDR3 is TGTGCCACCGGGACATCGGGTACTGCCGAGCAGTACTTC. Encoded protein: CATGTSGTAEQYF. Drawing the rest from reference TRBV2 and TRBJ2-7, the complete variable domain is EPEVTQTPSHQVTQMGQEVILRCVPISNHLYFYWYRQILGQKVEFLVSFYNNEISEKSEIFDDQFSVERPDGSNFTLKIRSTKLEDSAMYFCATGTSGTAEQYFGPGTRLTVT.

V gene TRBV14 combines with J gene TRBJ2-1, with TRBD1 identical over 7 bases. This CDR3 has 13 amino acids. V shed 1 base and J 8 bases; nucleotides not matched to a gene: 2. The V gene's germline CDR1 is SGHDN and CDR2 FVKESK. CDR3 nucleotides: TGTGCCAGCAGCCAAGTTAGGGGGCATGAGCAGTTCTTC. It encodes CASSQVRGHEQFF.

The chain is built from TRBV5-4 and TRBJ1-2; 9 bases agree with TRBD1. Germline V gene lookup returns CDR1 SGHNT and CDR2 YYREEE (reference sequence). Losses at the gene ends were 1 base for V and 10 bases for J; bases not matched to a gene: 5. The CDR3 runs to 13 residues. Here the CDR3 DNA reads TGTGCCAGCAGCTTGCCCGACAGGGGGGACTACACCTTC. Residues: CASSLPDRGDYTF.

This clone is a singleton in its sample. The V and J genes are TRBV6-5 and TRBJ1-1; a weak D match, TRBD1 (5 bases). Trimming took 6 bases from V and 3 from J, leaving 17 bases between them. The CDR3 has 15 residues. Germline CDR1 reads MNHEY; CDR2 reads SVGAGI. This chain's CDR3 is CASRRQGATDTEAFF. The CDR3 DNA sequence: TGTGCCAGCAGGAGACAAGGGGCTACGGACACTGAAGCTTTCTTT.

V is TRBV30 and J is TRBJ2-3, with TRBD2 matching over 8 bases. Germline V lookup: CDR1 GTSNPN, CDR2 SVGIG (reference sequence). This CDR3 region has 17 residues. V shed 3 bases and J 5 bases; nucleotides not matched to a gene: 16. The CDR3 protein is CAWRQTTPAGGRDTQYF. The CDR3 bases are TGTGCCTGGAGGCAAACAACCCCGGCGGGGGGAAGAGATACGCAGTATTTT. The full variable domain, with the rest looked up from reference TRBV30 and TRBJ2-3, is SQTIHQWPATLVQPVGSPLSLECTVEGTSNPNLYWYRQAAGRGLQLLFYSVGIGQISSEVPQNLSASRPQDRQFILSSKKLLLSDSGFYLCAWRQTTPAGGRDTQYFGPGTRLTVL.

The gene calls are TRBV3-1 (or the pseudogene TRBV3-2) and TRBJ2-5; 8 bases match TRBD2. This CDR3 is built from 15 residues. V shed 6 bases and J 7 bases; nucleotides not matched to a gene: 13. CDR1 LGHDT and CDR2 YNNKEL come from the germline V gene (reference sequence). DNA for the CDR3: TGTGCCAGCAGACGACCCGGGGGACTAGTTGGGACCCAGTACTTC. It translates to CASRRPGGLVGTQYF.

V gene TRBV3-1 (or the pseudogene TRBV3-2) combines with J gene TRBJ2-5; tentatively, D is TRBD1 (5 bases). This CDR3 comprises 14 residues. Germline lookup yields CDR1 LGHDT and CDR2 YNNKEL (reference sequence). The V gene lost 4 bases and the J gene lost 7 bases, with 16 bases spanning the gap. The CDR3 nucleotides read TGTGCCAGCAGCCCGTACAGGACATTGCCGACCCAGTACTTC. This translates into CASSPYRTLPTQYF.

This clone was observed a single time. CDR3 loop: CASSQSPGGDTQYF. The CDR3 nucleotides are TGCGCCAGCAGCCAGTCCCCGGGGGGGGATACGCAGTATTTT. The V and J genes are TRBV4-1 and TRBJ2-3, with 8 bases matching TRBD2. CDR1 MGHRA and CDR2 YSYEKL come from the germline V gene. This CDR3 comprises 14 residues. V was clipped by 3 bases and J by 6 bases; unmatched bases: 5.

This chain links TRBV12-3 or TRBV12-4 with TRBJ2-3, with D perhaps TRBD2 (5 bases). This CDR3 is 13 amino acids long. The germline V and J ends were trimmed by 6 bases and 2 bases, with 9 bases remaining between them. The CDR3 region is CASRDGLTDTQYF. Here the CDR3 DNA reads TGTGCCAGCAGGGACGGACTCACAGATACGCAGTATTTT.

The J gene is TRBJ1-2, the V gene TRBV2, with 7 bases that match TRBD1. Looked up from germline, CDR1 is SNHLY and CDR2 is FYNNEI. This CDR3 has 13 amino acids. J lost 1 base, V lost 6 bases, and 2 bases had no gene match. CDR3 nucleotides: TGTGCCAGCAGAGGGACAGTTAACTATGGCTACACCTTC. Translating it yields CASRGTVNYGYTF.

J is TRBJ2-7 and V is TRBV5-1, with 15 bases lining up with TRBD2. The CDR3 is 16 residues long. V trimming: 4 bases; J trimming: 6 bases; junction bases outside the gene matches: 8. Germline loops: CDR1 SGHRS, CDR2 YFSETQ. The CDR3 spells CASSQSPGLAGGEQYF. The CDR3 DNA reads as TGCGCCAGCAGCCAGAGTCCGGGACTAGCGGGAGGCGAGCAGTACTTC.

The gene calls are TRBV6-6 and TRBJ1-5; no firm D call. Trimming stripped 6 bases from V and 5 bases from J, with 8 bases between. This CDR3 contains 12 residues. In germline, CDR1 is MNHNY, CDR2 SVGAGI (reference sequence). In DNA form, the CDR3 reads TGTGCCAGCAGGCTCGGAGATCAGCCCCAGCATTTT. Translating gives CASRLGDQPQHF.

V gene TRBV2 combines with J gene TRBJ1-2; 7 bases are a match to TRBD1. The CDR3 has 12 amino acids. Germline-derived CDR1 and CDR2 are SNHLY and FYNNEI. The V gene end was trimmed by 4 bases and the J gene end by 4 bases; junction bases not matched to a gene: 0. The CDR3 nucleotides are TGTGCCAGCAGTGGGGACAGCTATGGCTACACCTTC. This encodes CASSGDSYGYTF.

This clone was detected only a few times. V gene TRBV30 combines with J gene TRBJ2-3; tentatively, D is TRBD1 (5 bases). The germline V and J ends were trimmed by 3 bases and 1 base, with 8 bases remaining between them. The CDR3 totals 13 residues. Germline V gene data show CDR1 as GTSNPN and CDR2 as SVGIG (reference sequence). The chain's CDR3 is CAWRIGGTDTQYF. DNA of the CDR3: TGTGCCTGGAGAATAGGGGGCACAGATACGCAGTATTTT.

This clone appeared once. The chain combines TRBV19 with TRBJ2-1, with D perhaps TRBD1 (6 bases). The V end was cut by 7 bases, the J end by 1 base, with 14 bases between. The V gene's germline CDR1 is LNHDA and CDR2 SQIVND (reference sequence). The CDR3 spans 15 residues. Written as DNA, the CDR3 is TGTGCCAGTACGGGGACACACTATTCCTACAATGAGCAGTTCTTC. Translated, it gives CASTGTHYSYNEQFF. The full variable domain, completed using reference TRBV19 and TRBJ2-1, is DGGITQSPKYLFRKEGQNVTLSCEQNLNHDAMYWYRQDPGQGLRLIYYSQIVNDFQKGDIAEGYSVSREKKESFPLTVTSAQKNPTAFYLCASTGTHYSYNEQFFGPGTRLTVL.

The chain uses TRBV5-1 and TRBJ2-2; 15 bases match TRBD2. Germline V gene lookup returns CDR1 SGHRS and CDR2 YFSETQ. V shed 4 bases and J 4 bases; nucleotides not matched to a gene: 8. The CDR3 has 18 residues. CDR3 sequence (DNA): TGCGCCAGCAGCCTGGGACTAGCGGGAGGAGTAGTCACCGGGGAGCTGTTTTTT. It is translated as CASSLGLAGGVVTGELFF. The variable domain in full, with the rest retrieved from reference TRBV5-1 and TRBJ2-2, is KAGVTQTPRYLIKTRGQQVTLSCSPISGHRSVSWYQQTPGQGLQFLFEYFSETQRNKGNFPGRFSGRQFSNSRSEMNVSTLELGDSALYLCASSLGLAGGVVTGELFFGEGSRLTVL.

On this clone itself: The junction and the germline gene differ at one end; a read error may be behind it. The CDR3 DNA sequence: TGTGCCAGCGGTTTGACCCTCGGGGGGCTGTTTTTT. Its protein product is CASGLTLGGLFF. The chain is built from TRBV12-3 or TRBV12-4 and TRBJ1-4; TRBD1 is a possible D gene (5 bases). The CDR3 contains 12 residues.